Listed below are T cell receptor beta chains from one sample, sequenced in a study of monozygotic twins with inflammatory bowel disease. For each CDR3 protein, TCRdb gives one entry from its re-call of the 5' RACE reads, without DNA. Its table records roughly 330,000 distinct CDR3 sequences. The sequencing input was blood. These receptors originate from a human donor with ulcerative colitis or Crohn's disease, or a healthy co-twin of an affected twin (not recorded which). CDR3s include the opening cysteine and the closing phenylalanine or tryptophan. The order of the fields is V gene, J gene, CDR3 protein.

>TRBV12-3/TRBV12-4|TRBJ2-1
CASSPSPLAGNEQFF
>TRBV6-1|TRBJ1-1
CASSRQVPNTEAFF
>TRBV7-9|TRBJ2-3
CASRKGATDTQYF
>TRBV24-1|TRBJ2-3
CATNPGQRLFTNTQYF
>TRBV7-9|TRBJ2-2
CASSLTATGELFF
>TRBV20-1|TRBJ2-1
CSASAPGRPYNEQFF
>TRBV5-6|TRBJ2-1
CASAIGGSYNEQFF
>TRBV5-1|TRBJ2-7
CASSRDNYEQYF
>TRBV15|TRBJ1-1
CATSTSLPQPWGTEAFF
>TRBV11-2|TRBJ2-7
CASSHSGGGTANYEQYF
>TRBV29-1|TRBJ1-4
CSVRDTNNEKLFF
>TRBV2|TRBJ1-5
CASSEQVNQPQHF
>TRBV28|TRBJ2-2
CASSEHRPNTGELFF
>TRBV20-1|TRBJ2-6
CSARERGQYLSGANVLTF
>TRBV6-2/TRBV6-3|TRBJ1-3
CASSYSMDSGNTIYF
>TRBV7-9|TRBJ1-1
CASSLVGGSYGTEAFF
>TRBV7-2|TRBJ2-1
CASSLRTSGSEQFF
>TRBV6-2/TRBV6-3|TRBJ2-1
CASTAGAGGFGNEQFF
>TRBV20-1|TRBJ2-2
CSASRLALGELFF
>TRBV15|TRBJ2-5
CATSRVEGLKTQYF
>TRBV12-3/TRBV12-4|TRBJ2-2
CASSSLQSTGELFF
>TRBV15|TRBJ1-1
CATSRDPRHWNTEAFF
>TRBV5-1|TRBJ2-3
CASSLSDRSTDTQYF
>TRBV7-2|TRBJ2-3
CASSISGTNLDTQYF
>TRBV4-2|TRBJ2-5
CASSQAGTSGIQETQYF
>TRBV28|TRBJ2-1
CATSFTLLASAFYGQFF
>TRBV15|TRBJ1-4
CATRSVRVEKLFF
>TRBV20-1|TRBJ2-4
CSAQGQAAKNIQYF
>TRBV19|TRBJ2-1
CASSIQDRGYEQFF
>TRBV20-1|TRBJ2-1
CSARGAGWSSYNEQFF
>TRBV5-1|TRBJ2-7
CASSQRTGVSNEQYF
>TRBV20-1|TRBJ1-1
CSAPRRGTNTEAFF
>TRBV6-2/TRBV6-3|TRBJ1-5
CASSPSRTTNQPQHF
>TRBV28|TRBJ2-2
CASSLTVGELFF
>TRBV9|TRBJ2-3
CASSVASETSGGITDTQYF
>TRBV19|TRBJ1-5
CASSIVGRSNQPQHF
>TRBV29-1|TRBJ2-4
CSVDSKNMQYF
>TRBV5-1|TRBJ1-1
CASSAFTGTEAFF